The rows below give T cell receptor beta chains drawn from one sample of a study of OX40 agonist ivuxolimab in advanced cancers. The assay was immunoSEQ multiplex PCR, and TCRdb's table has in-frame clones only and misses some. This table holds under 95,000 clones, 70% to 90% found once. The sample here was CD4+ or CD8+ T cells sorted from blood, taken in a trial of the OX40 agonist ivuxolimab. The receptor source for this set is an adult with an advanced solid tumor such as melanoma, head and neck, liver or kidney cancer. Both conserved end residues are part of each CDR3. Each record gives: V gene, J gene, clone size, D gene, CDR3 DNA, CDR3 protein. D genes are given only for firm matches. Clone size is stated in some rows and not others, as once, few, many or a class when expanded.

v_gene: TRBV6-6; j_gene: TRBJ2-7; abundance: .; d_gene: TRBD2; CDR3nt: TGTGCCAGCAGCCGACTAGCGGGACCCTACGAGCAGTACTTC; CDR3aa: CASSRLAGPYEQYF
v_gene: TRBV6-4; j_gene: TRBJ2-1; abundance: .; d_gene: TRBD2; CDR3nt: TGTGCCAGCAGTGACCTTAGCGGGAGCTCCTACAATGAGCAGTTCTTC; CDR3aa: CASSDLSGSSYNEQFF
v_gene: TRBV19; j_gene: TRBJ2-7; abundance: .; d_gene: TRBD1; CDR3nt: TGTGCCAGTAGTCCCCGGACAGGGACATACTACGAGCAGTACTTC; CDR3aa: CASSPRTGTYYEQYF
v_gene: TRBV6-5; j_gene: TRBJ2-1; abundance: .; d_gene: TRBD2; CDR3nt: TGTGCCAGCAGTATAGCGGGAGTAAACAATGAGCAGTTCTTC; CDR3aa: CASSIAGVNNEQFF
v_gene: TRBV5-1; j_gene: TRBJ2-7; abundance: .; d_gene: .; CDR3nt: TGCGCCAGCAGCTTGGGAACTGACTACGAGCAGTACTTC; CDR3aa: CASSLGTDYEQYF
v_gene: TRBV28; j_gene: TRBJ2-4; abundance: .; d_gene: .; CDR3nt: TGTGCCAGCAGTTTCCCCTCTACGGGGGTAACCAAAAACATTCAGTACTTC; CDR3aa: CASSFPSTGVTKNIQYF
v_gene: TRBV11-2; j_gene: TRBJ2-7; abundance: .; d_gene: .; CDR3nt: TGTGCCAGCAGCTCCGATCCCCAAGACTACGAGCAGTACTTC; CDR3aa: CASSSDPQDYEQYF
v_gene: TRBV5-5; j_gene: TRBJ1-1; abundance: .; d_gene: .; CDR3nt: TGTGCCAGCAGCCCGAGACCGGACAGCATGAACACTGAAGCTTTCTTT; CDR3aa: CASSPRPDSMNTEAFF
v_gene: TRBV11-3; j_gene: TRBJ2-1; abundance: .; d_gene: TRBD2; CDR3nt: TGTGCCAGCAGCTTGTCCGGGACTAGCGGGAGCTCCTACAATGAGCAGTTCTTC; CDR3aa: CASSLSGTSGSSYNEQFF
v_gene: TRBV6-5; j_gene: TRBJ2-7; abundance: .; d_gene: TRBD1; CDR3nt: TGTGCCAGCAGCCCCGGGACAGCCTACGAGCAGTACTTC; CDR3aa: CASSPGTAYEQYF
v_gene: TRBV19; j_gene: TRBJ2-1; abundance: once; d_gene: TRBD1; CDR3nt: TGTGCCAGTAGTACCCGGGACAGGGGCAGGGGCCCCAATGAGCAGTTCTTC; CDR3aa: CASSTRDRGRGPNEQFF
v_gene: TRBV7-7; j_gene: TRBJ2-2; abundance: .; d_gene: .; CDR3nt: TGTGCTAGCAGCCCACACCCCGGGGGGCCCGCCGGGGAGCTGTTTTTT; CDR3aa: CASSPHPGGPAGELFF
v_gene: TRBV5-1; j_gene: TRBJ2-2; abundance: .; d_gene: TRBD1; CDR3nt: TGCGCCAGCAGATCTGGACAGGGGTACGCCGGGGAGCTGTTTTTT; CDR3aa: CASRSGQGYAGELFF
v_gene: TRBV4-2; j_gene: TRBJ2-3; abundance: .; d_gene: .; CDR3nt: TGTGCCAGCAGCCAAGAGGCCCGCACAGATACGCAGTATTTT; CDR3aa: CASSQEARTDTQYF
v_gene: TRBV28; j_gene: TRBJ2-5; abundance: .; d_gene: .; CDR3nt: TGTGCCAGCAGTTTCCTTCAGGGCGCTGAGACCCAGTACTTC; CDR3aa: CASSFLQGAETQYF
v_gene: TRBV7-9; j_gene: TRBJ2-1; abundance: .; d_gene: TRBD2; CDR3nt: TGTGCCAGCAGCTTAGGGATAGGGAGGGACAATGAGCAGTTCTTC; CDR3aa: CASSLGIGRDNEQFF
v_gene: TRBV28; j_gene: TRBJ2-7; abundance: .; d_gene: .; CDR3nt: TGTGCCAGCAGAACATCAGCTATATACGAGCAGTACTTC; CDR3aa: CASRTSAIYEQYF
v_gene: TRBV6-6; j_gene: TRBJ2-5; abundance: few; d_gene: .; CDR3nt: TGTGCCAGCAGTTTAAACAGGGAAGAGACCCAGTACTTC; CDR3aa: CASSLNREETQYF
v_gene: TRBV19; j_gene: TRBJ2-5; abundance: .; d_gene: .; CDR3nt: TGTGCCAGTAGTATCGGCGCGGGGCAAGGAGAGACCCAGTACTTC; CDR3aa: CASSIGAGQGETQYF
v_gene: TRBV13; j_gene: TRBJ2-3; abundance: .; d_gene: .; CDR3nt: TGTGCCAGCAGCTCCGGGCTAGGGATCGCAGATACGCAGTATTTT; CDR3aa: CASSSGLGIADTQYF
v_gene: TRBV19; j_gene: TRBJ1-5; abundance: .; d_gene: .; CDR3nt: TGTGCCAGTAGTATAGATCGCGGTAGCAATCAGCCCCAGCATTTT; CDR3aa: CASSIDRGSNQPQHF
v_gene: TRBV11-3; j_gene: TRBJ2-1; abundance: .; d_gene: .; CDR3nt: TGTGCCAGCAGCTTACCTAGCGTCGATGAGCAGTTCTTC; CDR3aa: CASSLPSVDEQFF
v_gene: TRBV7-2; j_gene: TRBJ2-7; abundance: .; d_gene: .; CDR3nt: TGTGCCAGCAGCTTAGAGGCAGGGCTCTACGAGCAGTACTTC; CDR3aa: CASSLEAGLYEQYF
v_gene: TRBV11-1; j_gene: TRBJ2-6; abundance: .; d_gene: .; CDR3nt: TGTGCCAGCAGCTTGCAGGGGGCCAACGTCCTGACTTTC; CDR3aa: CASSLQGANVLTF
v_gene: TRBV6-5; j_gene: TRBJ1-1; abundance: few; d_gene: .; CDR3nt: TGTGCCAGCAGAGTTAAAGGGGGGATGAACACTGAAGCTTTCTTT; CDR3aa: CASRVKGGMNTEAFF
v_gene: TRBV5-1; j_gene: TRBJ2-3; abundance: .; d_gene: TRBD2; CDR3nt: TGCGCCAGCAGCCGGCTAGCGGGGCTCACAGATACGCAGTATTTT; CDR3aa: CASSRLAGLTDTQYF
v_gene: TRBV5-1; j_gene: TRBJ2-2; abundance: .; d_gene: .; CDR3nt: TGCGCCAGCAGCTTAACAGACACCGGGGAGCTGTTTTTT; CDR3aa: CASSLTDTGELFF
v_gene: TRBV2; j_gene: TRBJ2-2; abundance: .; d_gene: .; CDR3nt: TGTGCCAGCAGCTCACAGAACACCGGGGAGCTGTTTTTT; CDR3aa: CASSSQNTGELFF
v_gene: TRBV29-1; j_gene: TRBJ2-6; abundance: .; d_gene: TRBD1; CDR3nt: TGCAGCGTCGGACAGGGGTTCGTTACTGGGGCCAACATCCTGACTTTC; CDR3aa: CSVGQGFVTGANILTF
v_gene: TRBV28; j_gene: TRBJ2-7; abundance: .; d_gene: TRBD2; CDR3nt: TGTGCCAGCAGACCGAGGACTAGCAGGGACTACGAGCAGTACTTC; CDR3aa: CASRPRTSRDYEQYF
v_gene: TRBV6-1; j_gene: TRBJ2-1; abundance: .; d_gene: .; CDR3nt: TGTGCCAGCAGTGAAAGAGGGCGTAATGAGCAGTTCTTC; CDR3aa: CASSERGRNEQFF
v_gene: TRBV29-1; j_gene: TRBJ2-1; abundance: .; d_gene: TRBD2; CDR3nt: TGCAGCGTTGCCCTAGCGGGAGGCAATGATGAGCAGTTCTTC; CDR3aa: CSVALAGGNDEQFF
v_gene: TRBV6-1; j_gene: TRBJ2-5; abundance: .; d_gene: .; CDR3nt: TGTGCCAGCGCTGTCCCTAGCGAAAAAGAGACCCAGTACTTC; CDR3aa: CASAVPSEKETQYF
v_gene: TRBV10-3; j_gene: TRBJ2-3; abundance: .; d_gene: .; CDR3nt: TGTGCCATCAGTGACCCCGGTCGGAGCACAGATACGCAGTATTTT; CDR3aa: CAISDPGRSTDTQYF
v_gene: TRBV5-1; j_gene: TRBJ1-2; abundance: .; d_gene: TRBD1; CDR3nt: TGCGCCAGCAGCTTGGACAGGGGGTTCCGTCAAGGTGGCTACACCTTC; CDR3aa: CASSLDRGFRQGGYTF
v_gene: TRBV6-1; j_gene: TRBJ2-1; abundance: .; d_gene: TRBD1; CDR3nt: TGTGCCAGCAGTGAAGCGCTGGGACAGGGGAACAATGAGCAGTTCTTC; CDR3aa: CASSEALGQGNNEQFF